This T cell receptor beta chain derives from a study of CD8 T cells in Susac syndrome. RNA amounts of about 0.45 to 1 ug underwent reverse transcription with random hexamers. TCRdb processed the immunoSEQ multiplex PCR reads anew with MiXCR; each CDR3 protein has one entry. The top ten clones hold about 0.23% of a sample with under 150,000 distinct CDR3 sequences, around 91% of them seen once. This clonotype was counted once. The germline V gene encodes CDR1 SNHLY and CDR2 FYNNEI. Trimming took 2 bases from V and 1 from J; bases not matched to a gene: 7. This CDR3 contains 16 residues. V usage is TRBV2 and J usage is TRBJ2-7; 8 positions agree with TRBD1. The sequenced sample consisted of CD8+ T cells from PBMCs. The sequence was collected from a human donor with multiple sclerosis. CDR3 nucleotides: TGTGCCAGCAGTGAACCGGACAGGGACCTTTCCTACGAGCAGTACTTC. It is translated as CASSEPDRDLSYEQYF.